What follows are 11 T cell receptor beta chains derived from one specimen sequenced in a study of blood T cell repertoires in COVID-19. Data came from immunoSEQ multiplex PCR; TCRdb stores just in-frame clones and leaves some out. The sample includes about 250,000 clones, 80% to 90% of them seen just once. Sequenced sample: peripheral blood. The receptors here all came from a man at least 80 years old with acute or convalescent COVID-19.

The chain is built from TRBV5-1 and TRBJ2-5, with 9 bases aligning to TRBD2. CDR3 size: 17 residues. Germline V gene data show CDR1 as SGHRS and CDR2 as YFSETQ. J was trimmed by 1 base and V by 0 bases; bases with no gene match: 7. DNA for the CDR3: TGCGCCAGCAGCTTGGCCGGGGCGGGGGGGCCCCAAGAGACCCAGTACTTC. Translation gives CASSLAGAGGPQETQYF.

The CDR3 sequence is CASSQVLRGGYGYTF. As DNA, the CDR3 is TGTGCCAGCAGCCAAGTACTGAGGGGGGGCTATGGCTACACCTTC. The rearrangement links TRBV3-1 (or the pseudogene TRBV3-2) to TRBJ1-2, with TRBD1 as a possible D gene (6 bases). The germline V gene has CDR1 LGHDT and CDR2 YNNKEL (reference sequence). Trimming shortened V by 1 base and J by 4 bases, and 13 bases separated the two germline ends. CDR3 size: 15 residues.

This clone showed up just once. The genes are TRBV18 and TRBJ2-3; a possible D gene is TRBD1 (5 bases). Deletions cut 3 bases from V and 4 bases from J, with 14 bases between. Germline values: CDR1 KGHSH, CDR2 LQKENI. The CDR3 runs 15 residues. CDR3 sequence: CASSPTGLDADTQYF. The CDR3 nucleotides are TGTGCCAGCTCACCTACAGGATTAGACGCAGATACGCAGTATTTT.

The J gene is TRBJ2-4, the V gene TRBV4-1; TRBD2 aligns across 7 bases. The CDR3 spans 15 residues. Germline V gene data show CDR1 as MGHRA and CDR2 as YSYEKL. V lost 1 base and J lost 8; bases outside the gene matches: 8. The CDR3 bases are TGCGCCAGCAGCCAAGGTACCGGCAGCGGGGACATTCAGTACTTC. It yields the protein CASSQGTGSGDIQYF.

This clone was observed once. CDR3 amino acids: CASSVGQGRSEKLFF. CDR3 DNA sequence: TGTGCCAGCAGCGTAGGACAGGGACGGAGTGAAAAACTGTTTTTT. The J gene is TRBJ1-4, the V gene TRBV9; TRBD1 matches at 7 bases. Trimming at V came to 0 bases and at J to 7 bases, leaving 6 bases not matched to a gene. This CDR3 contains 15 residues. CDR1 is SGDLS and CDR2 is YYNGEE in the germline V gene.

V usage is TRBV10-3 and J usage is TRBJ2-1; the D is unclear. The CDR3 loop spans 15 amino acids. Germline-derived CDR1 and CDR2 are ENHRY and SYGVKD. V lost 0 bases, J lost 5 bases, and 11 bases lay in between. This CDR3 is CAISESSQRHNEQFF. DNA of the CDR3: TGTGCCATCAGTGAGTCTAGTCAGCGCCACAATGAGCAGTTCTTC.

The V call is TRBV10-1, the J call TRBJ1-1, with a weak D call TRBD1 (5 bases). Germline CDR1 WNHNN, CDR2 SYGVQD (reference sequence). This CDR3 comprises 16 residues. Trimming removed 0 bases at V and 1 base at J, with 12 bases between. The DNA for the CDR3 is TGCGCCAGCAGTGAGTCTGGGGAACAGGCGAACACTGAAGCTTTCTTT. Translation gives CASSESGEQANTEAFF.

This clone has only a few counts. The CDR3 DNA sequence: TGTGCCAGCAGCCTAGGGACAGGGGAGGGGAACACTGAAGCTTTCTTT. Protein product: CASSLGTGEGNTEAFF. V usage is TRBV9 and J usage is TRBJ1-1; TRBD1 matches 10 bases. V was pared by 4 bases and J by 1 base, with 7 bases of the junction left unmatched. Germline-derived CDR1 and CDR2 are SGDLS and YYNGEE. This CDR3 comprises 16 residues.

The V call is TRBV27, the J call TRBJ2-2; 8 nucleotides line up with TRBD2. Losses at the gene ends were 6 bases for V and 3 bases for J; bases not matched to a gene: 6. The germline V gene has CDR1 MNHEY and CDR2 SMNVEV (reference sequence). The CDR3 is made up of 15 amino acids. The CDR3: CASRLGRGDTGELFF. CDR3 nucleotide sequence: TGTGCCAGCAGACTCGGGAGGGGCGACACCGGGGAGCTGTTTTTT.

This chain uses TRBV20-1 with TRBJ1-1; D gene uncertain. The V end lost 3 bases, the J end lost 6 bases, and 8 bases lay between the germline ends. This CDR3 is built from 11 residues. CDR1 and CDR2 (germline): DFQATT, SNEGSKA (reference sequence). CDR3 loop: CSASYESEAFF. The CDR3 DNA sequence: TGCAGTGCTAGTTACGAGTCTGAAGCTTTCTTT.

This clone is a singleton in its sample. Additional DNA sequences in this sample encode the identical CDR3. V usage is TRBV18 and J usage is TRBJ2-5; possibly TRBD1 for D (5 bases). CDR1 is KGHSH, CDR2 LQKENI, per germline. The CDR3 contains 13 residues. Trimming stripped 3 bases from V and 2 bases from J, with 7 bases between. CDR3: CASSPDIQETQYF. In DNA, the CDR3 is TGTGCCAGCTCACCGGACATTCAAGAGACCCAGTACTTC.